This T cell receptor beta chain emerged from a study of blood T cell repertoires in COVID-19. Study overall: In each case, the material was cDNA or gDNA derived from T cells, B-cell-depleted T cells, or PBMCs.

The V segment lost 3 bases and the J segment 3 bases; nucleotides outside the gene matches: 6. Germline V gene data show CDR1 as SGHRS and CDR2 as YFSETQ. The CDR3 is 16 amino acids. Self-reported history from a screening survey and questionnaire set each donor's cohort. TCRdb keeps only in-frame clones here, not all; method: immunoSEQ multiplex PCR. The sample consists of 300,000 to 350,000 clones, roughly 89% of them appearing once. The source of this sequence is a woman in her thirties who had recovered from COVID-19. Sample: PBMCs or T cells enriched from blood (not recorded which). The chain carries TRBV5-1 and TRBJ2-3, with 11 bases identical to TRBD1. Written as DNA, the CDR3 is TGCGCCAGCAGCTCGGGACAGGGGGACTGGACAGATACGCAGTATTTT. It is translated as CASSSGQGDWTDTQYF.